These 20 T cell receptor beta chains originate from one sample sequenced in a study of Graves' ophthalmopathy and Graves' hyperthyroidism. The authors amplified TCR beta CDR3 regions, and they did so from RNA transcripts for repertoire sequencing. A first-round RT-PCR used HTBI primers, followed by a second-round multiplex PCR. MiXCR, run by TCRdb on the multiplex PCR reads, gives a single entry per CDR3 protein. Here the sample spans hundreds of thousands of distinct CDR3 sequences, roughly 40% being singletons. Material: peripheral blood. These receptors all stem from an adult man with Graves' ophthalmopathy.

This clonotype was counted a few times. The CDR3 sequence is CASSLNRGREYEQYF. CDR3 sequence (DNA): TGTGCCAGCAGTTTGAACCGGGGGCGCGAATACGAGCAGTACTTC. The chain carries TRBV9 and TRBJ2-7; TRBD1 or TRBD2 may be the D gene (6 bases each). This CDR3 is 15 amino acids long. Trimming pared 5 bases from V and 4 bases from J, leaving 19 bases between. CDR1 and CDR2 from the germline V gene are SGDLS and YYNGEE.

As concerns this clonotype: A read error is possible here, since a much larger clone lies one base away. The chain carries TRBV20-1 and TRBJ2-5; 8 bases are shared with TRBD2. V lost 5 bases and J lost 3; bases outside the gene matches: 11. Germline values: CDR1 DFQATT, CDR2 SNEGSKA (reference sequence). The CDR3 sequence is 15 residues long. The CDR3 coding sequence is TGCAGTGCTTCCCCGGTCGGACTAGCAGAAGAGACCCAGTACTTC. It encodes CSASPVGLAEETQYF.

This clonotype was found many times. The rearrangement joins TRBV7-9 to TRBJ1-2, with 7 bases identical to TRBD1. Germline CDR1 and CDR2: SEHNR and FQNEAQ (reference sequence). V lost 5 bases and J lost 5; bases outside the gene matches: 11. CDR3 length: 15 amino acids. CDR3 sequence: CASSPYIGTEYGYTF. The CDR3 bases are TGTGCCAGCAGCCCGTACATCGGGACAGAATATGGCTACACCTTC.

Note on this clonotype: One base away lies a much larger clone, so this may be a sequencing read error. The chain is built from TRBV29-1 and TRBJ1-2; 8 bases fit TRBD1. This CDR3 spans 14 amino acids. The germline V gene encodes CDR1 SQVTM and CDR2 ANQGSEA. The V gene end was trimmed by 3 bases and the J gene end by 2 bases; junction bases not matched to a gene: 5. The CDR3 protein is CSVEGQAKNYGYTF. The CDR3, as DNA: TGCAGCGTTGAGGGACAGGCAAAAAACTATGGCTACACCTTC.

This clonotype was picked up many times. This chain uses TRBV29-1 with TRBJ2-6; TRBD1 might be the D (5 bases). Per the germline V gene, CDR1 is SQVTM and CDR2 is ANQGSEA. The CDR3 has 17 residues. Trimming pared 1 base from V and 0 bases from J, leaving 13 bases between. CDR3 region: CSVEVQVVDSGANVLTF. DNA for the CDR3: TGCAGCGTTGAAGTACAGGTAGTTGACTCTGGGGCCAACGTCCTGACTTTC.

This clonotype was seen ten or more times. The genes are TRBV7-2 and TRBJ1-2, with a possible D match to TRBD1 (5 bases). CDR1 is SGHTA, CDR2 FQGNSA, per germline. CDR3 length: 12 residues. Trimming cost V 1 base and J 8 bases, with 8 bases left between them. Here the CDR3 DNA reads TGTGCCAGCAGCTTAGTCGGGGGAGGCTACACCTTC. The encoded protein is CASSLVGGGYTF.

The V gene is TRBV7-9, the J gene TRBJ2-3; possibly TRBD2 for D (6 bases). Germline loops: CDR1 SEHNR, CDR2 FQNEAQ (reference sequence). Trimming took 1 base from V and 6 from J, leaving 14 bases between them. CDR3 length equals 15 residues. CDR3 region: CASSLEGTRDDTQYF. CDR3 sequence (DNA): TGTGCCAGCAGCTTAGAAGGGACTCGTGACGATACGCAGTATTTT.

The sample holds many counts of this clonotype. The J gene is TRBJ2-2, the V gene TRBV25-1; D unclear. V dropped 4 bases and J dropped 4 bases, with 4 bases sitting between them. CDR1 and CDR2 from the germline V gene are MGHDK and SYGVNS. CDR3 size: 12 residues. The CDR3 region is CASSGLTGELFF. In nucleotides, the CDR3 is TGTGCCAGCAGTGGACTCACCGGGGAGCTGTTTTTT.

This clonotype came up a few times. For the CDR3, the DNA is TGTGCCAGCAGCGTAGATATAACGGGGACCCGAGGGGAGCAGTACTTC. Residues: CASSVDITGTRGEQYF. This chain joins TRBV9 and TRBJ2-7; TRBD1 or TRBD2 may be the D gene (5 bases each). Trimming took 0 bases from V and 7 from J, leaving 20 bases between them. Germline V CDR1 and CDR2: SGDLS, YYNGEE. There are 16 residues in the CDR3.

This clonotype was seen repeatedly, ten times or more. The rearrangement uses TRBV10-2 and TRBJ2-2; maybe TRBD2 (6 bases). V shed 0 bases and J shed 3 bases, with 8 bases lying between them. The V gene's germline CDR1 is WSHSY and CDR2 SAAADI. CDR3 length equals 15 residues. In DNA, the CDR3 is TGCGCCAGCAGTGAGTCGGGGGACTACACCGGGGAGCTGTTTTTT. It translates to CASSESGDYTGELFF.

In its sample, this clonotype was seen many times. The J gene is TRBJ2-5, the V gene TRBV7-9; 8 bases map to TRBD1. Germline CDR1 is SEHNR and CDR2 is FQNEAQ (reference sequence). Germline trimming cut 4 bases from V and 5 bases from J; bases unmatched to any gene: 6. The CDR3 loop spans 14 amino acids. CDR3 sequence: CASSSGQGSETQYF. For the CDR3, the DNA is TGTGCCAGCAGCTCCGGACAGGGATCGGAGACCCAGTACTTC. Using reference TRBV7-9 and TRBJ2-5 for the parts outside the CDR3, the full variable domain is DTGVSQNPRHKITKRGQNVTFRCDPISEHNRLYWYRQTLGQGPEFLTYFQNEAQLEKSRLLSDRFSAERPKGSFSTLEIQRTEQGDSAMYLCASSSGQGSETQYFGPGTRLLVL.

The gene calls are TRBV14 and TRBJ2-5; TRBD2 matches 10 bases. Germline V gene sequence: CDR1 SGHDN, CDR2 FVKESK. Trimming at V came to 5 bases and at J to 0 bases, leaving 12 bases not matched to a gene. The CDR3 totals 18 residues. CDR3 nucleotides: TGTGCCAGCAGCTTAGGCCATAGCGGGAGGACAAACCAAGAGACCCAGTACTTC. Translation gives CASSLGHSGRTNQETQYF.

Points on this clonotype: Germline is not matched at one junction end, which may reflect a read error. V and J are TRBV2 and TRBJ2-7; TRBD2 might be the D (5 bases). The CDR3 is 12 amino acids. Germline CDR1 SNHLY, CDR2 FYNNEI. The CDR3 is CAISVGGYEQYF. DNA for the CDR3: TGTGCCATCAGTGTCGGAGGCTACGAGCAGTACTTC.

This clonotype was detected a few times. This sequence joins TRBV6-1 and TRBJ1-5; no definite D call. The germline V gene encodes CDR1 MNHNS and CDR2 SASEGT. This CDR3 region has 16 residues. Trimming shortened V by 5 bases and J by 6 bases, and 20 bases separated the two germline ends. DNA for the CDR3: TGTGCCAGCAGTTACCCCGGGAAGACATTCGGTCAGCCCCAGCATTTT. This sequence encodes CASSYPGKTFGQPQHF.

Remarks on this clonotype: With a much larger clone just one base away, this may be a read error. The gene calls are TRBV7-2 and TRBJ2-5; 13 nucleotides match TRBD2. Germline values: CDR1 SGHTA, CDR2 FQGNSA. The CDR3 runs 18 residues. In DNA, the CDR3 is TGTGCCAGCAGCTCTCCCCCGTGGACTAGCGGGGGACAAGAGACCCAGTGCTTC. Encoded protein: CASSSPPWTSGGQETQCF.

J is TRBJ1-2 and V is TRBV7-3, with 9 nucleotides matching TRBD1. This CDR3 has 15 amino acids. The germline CDR1 and CDR2 sequences are SGHTA and FQGTGA. V lost 6 bases, J lost 4 bases, and 9 bases stayed unmatched. DNA of the CDR3: TGTGCCAGCAGTGCTAGACAGGGGGTAGGCTATGGCTACACCTTC. Translation gives CASSARQGVGYGYTF.

A word on this clonotype: One end of the junction fails to match germline, which may point to a read error. This sequence joins TRBV10-3 and TRBJ1-5, with unresolved D. The CDR3 spans 13 residues. Germline assignment: CDR1 ENHRY and CDR2 SYGVKD. The CDR3 nucleotides read TGTGCCAGCAGTGGATATAGCGGTCAGCCCCAGCATTTT. Translated, it gives CASSGYSGQPQHF.

The chain recombines TRBV4-2 with TRBJ2-7, with D possibly matching TRBD1 (5 bases). This CDR3 spans 15 amino acids. Germline assignment: CDR1 LGHNA and CDR2 YNFKEQ. The ends were cut back, 6 bases at V and 0 bases at J, with 15 bases in the middle. The DNA of the CDR3 is TGTGCCAGCAGTGAGTTTGACAGCTACTCCTACGAGCAGTACTTC. Amino acid sequence: CASSEFDSYSYEQYF.

This clonotype occurred once. The conserved phenylalanine or tryptophan normally closing the CDR3 is absent here, so this likely arose from a read error. The chain is built from TRBV20-1 and TRBJ2-5; D not certain. This CDR3 has 16 amino acids. The germline V gene encodes CDR1 DFQATT and CDR2 SNEGSKA (reference sequence). V gave up 2 bases and J gave up 5 bases, with 21 bases separating them. In DNA, the CDR3 is TGCAGTGCTAGATCCGTAGGATATCGTGACTGGGAGACCCAGTACCTC. The encoded protein is CSARSVGYRDWETQYL.

The V call is TRBV25-1, the J call TRBJ1-1, with D tentatively TRBD1 (5 bases). Trimming removed 9 bases from V and 3 bases from J, with 20 bases in between. CDR3 length: 15 amino acids. Germline V CDR1 and CDR2: MGHDK, SYGVNS. The CDR3 loop is CASQGAGPLDTEAFF. Written as DNA, the CDR3 is TGTGCCAGTCAAGGGGCTGGGCCGTTGGACACTGAAGCTTTCTTT.